This TCR beta chain was recorded in a study of somatic mutations in cytotoxic T cells in rheumatoid arthritis (dated by TCRdb to 2017 to 2019). General notes on the study: Some V beta antibody-stained T-cell populations were flow-sorted on a FACSAria II or Sony SH800 at nearly 100% purity, and sorted V beta1+ cells also underwent TCRB sequencing. Whether expanded CD8+ T-cell clones in untreated, newly diagnosed rheumatoid arthritis carry somatic mutations was the study question, and clonality was characterized with TCRB deep sequencing. TCRB deep sequencing was performed for 65 rheumatoid arthritis patients and around 20 healthy controls. Median age was essentially the same in the patient group and the control group.

Spanning cysteine to phenylalanine, the CDR3 consists of 18 amino acids. Left in the record is the CDR3 DNA by itself, 54 bases read in frame from the first base. CDR1 and CDR2 are read off the germline V gene (reference sequence) as SEHNR and FQNEAQ. The germline V and J ends show losses of 5 bases and 3 bases respectively, and no gene match explains 16 bases of the junction. What the study reported, not specific to this receptor: CD8+ T-cell clonality did not differ significantly between rheumatoid arthritis patients and age-matched healthy controls. In about an eighth of the roughly 65 patients the largest CD8+ clone exceeded 20% of CD8+ cells, and several identical CD8+ TCRB sequences were shared between blood and synovial fluid. No adjustment for multiple comparisons was made for the slight TRBV07 underrepresentation in patients. In patients, CD8+ clonality rose with age (Spearman r of about 0.51), which was not the case in healthy controls. The expanded CD8+ clones had unknown antigen targets, and not appearing in virus-specific databases did not rule out that they were virus-specific.

The approximately 22 healthy controls were blood donors whose buffy coats were used; they had a median age of around 56 years (range about 21-80), and over 50% were female. CD4+ and CD8+ cells were isolated by positive magnetic bead selection on an AutoMACS, and purity was checked by flow cytometry. Isolation of peripheral blood mononuclear cells was done through Ficoll-Paque PLUS density gradient separation. Nucleospin Tissue or Tissue XS kits were used to extract DNA from CD4-enriched, CD8-enriched or PBMC samples, and a Qubit 2.0 fluorometer was used for quantification. Genomic DNA underwent TCRB CDR3 sequencing using the immunoSEQ assay. In the authors' own workflow: Analyses were restricted to productive TCRB rearrangements. Clonality was expressed as a Shannon entropy-based productive clonality index, with each clone defined by a unique TCRB CDR3 sequence. The template counts of each clone relative to the total templates per sample were used to calculate repertoire overlap between two samples. V-gene usage from TCRB sequencing and V-gene usage measured by flow cytometry were correlated (Spearman r of 0.61). This is the immuneACCESS table as TCRdb keeps it, with only in-frame sequences that have V and J called. A part of the clones is gone; compared with another copy, unresolved V genes explain less than half, and the rest is unexplained. V and J calls and clone size come straight from that table; D and trimming were deduced from the DNA. This sample comprises about 20,000 clones, around 84% of them detected only once. The ten most abundant clones make up about 20% of the sample.

The sample holds one count of this clone. Its target antigen remains unknown. Base qualities were left out, and no much larger clone turns up one base away. Sequencing was performed on CD8+ T cells sorted from blood. This sequence uses TRBV7-9 and TRBJ1-2, with 9 bases aligning to TRBD1. The source is a woman aged 50 to 65 in good health. The encoded CDR3 is CASSPTDRGYPFYYGYTF. In nucleotide form, the sequence is TGTGCCAGCAGCCCCACGGACAGGGGTTACCCATTCTACTATGGCTACACCTTC.